This passage covers 29 T cell receptor beta chains from one sample sequenced in a study of blood T cells in healthy people across ages. PCR was performed a second time for about 7 to 12 cycles using a sample-barcoded 5' primer and a J-beta primer mix. TCRdb reprocessed the 5' RACE reads with MiXCR, giving one entry per CDR3 protein. This sample yields roughly 1,700,000 distinct CDR3 sequences, of which roughly 27% are seen a single time; about 8% belongs to the top ten. The sequenced sample was blood. The receptors come from a woman aged 30 to 39 in good health.

This clonotype was seen only a few times. The chain carries TRBV5-5 and TRBJ1-1; D gene uncertain. V lost 4 bases, J lost 0 bases, and 10 bases lay in between. The CDR3 length is 14 residues. Germline assignment: CDR1 SGHKS and CDR2 YYEKEE (reference sequence). CDR3 amino acids: CASSPPIMNTEAFF. In nucleotides, the CDR3 is TGTGCCAGCAGCCCCCCGATTATGAACACTGAAGCTTTCTTT.

This clonotype appeared a few times. The genes are TRBV20-1 and TRBJ1-6; 8 nucleotides align to TRBD1. The CDR3 extends over 14 amino acids. Germline V CDR1 and CDR2: DFQATT, SNEGSKA (reference sequence). The chain's CDR3 is CRGIEDRVGSPLHF. The CDR3 nucleotides are TGCAGGGGGATCGAGGACAGGGTGGGGTCACCCCTCCACTTT.

This chain joins TRBV12-3 or TRBV12-4 and TRBJ2-1; 8 bases align to TRBD2. V lost 11 bases and J lost 8; bases outside the gene matches: 11. This CDR3 is built from 13 residues. The chain's CDR3 is CAGREGQKDEQFF. The DNA of the CDR3 is TGTGCCGGTCGGGAGGGCCAGAAGGATGAGCAGTTCTTC.

The rearrangement uses TRBV5-1 and TRBJ2-2; D is unclear. There are 16 residues in the CDR3. With 4 bases removed from V and 6 bases from J, the gap between germline ends came to 19 bases. CDR1 is SGHRS, CDR2 YFSETQ, per germline. CDR3 nucleotide sequence: TGCGCCAGCAGCCCGTCGGGTATTGGCACTCCCGGGGAGCTGTTTTTT. It codes for CASSPSGIGTPGELFF.

This clonotype has ten or more counts. The chain has TRBV3-1 and TRBJ2-7, with D perhaps TRBD1 (6 bases). Germline V gene sequence: CDR1 LGHDT, CDR2 YNNKEL (reference sequence). Trimming removed 5 bases at V and 2 bases at J, with 13 bases between. The CDR3 sequence is 14 residues long. CDR3 coding DNA: TGTGCCAGCAGCGAAGGGGGAGCGACCTACGAGCAGTACTTC. Its translation: CASSEGGATYEQYF.

The genes are TRBV12-3 or TRBV12-4 and TRBJ2-5; 7 nucleotides agree with TRBD1. This CDR3 spans 15 amino acids. Germline trimming cut 5 bases from V and 5 bases from J; bases unmatched to any gene: 11. In DNA form, the CDR3 reads TGTGCCAGCAGTAGGTCGACAGGGTTAGGGGAGACCCAGTACTTC. It encodes CASSRSTGLGETQYF.

As for this clonotype: A junction boundary mismatches the germline segment, possibly from a read error. V is TRBV20-1 and J is TRBJ2-1; D is undetermined. The CDR3 totals 14 residues. The germline V gene encodes CDR1 DFQATT and CDR2 SNEGSKA (reference sequence). The CDR3 reads CSASDGVSCNEQFF. CDR3 DNA: TGCAGTGCTAGCGATGGGGTCTCCTGCAATGAGCAGTTCTTC.

This clonotype was seen repeatedly, ten times or more. This chain connects TRBV7-2 to TRBJ2-3; weak D call: TRBD2 (5 bases). CDR1 is SGHTA, CDR2 FQGNSA, per germline. CDR3 size: 13 residues. V was clipped by 6 bases and J by 6 bases, with 13 bases between them. CDR3 sequence (DNA): TGTGCCAGCAGACAACTAGTGATTGATACGCAGTATTTT. Protein sequence: CASRQLVIDTQYF.

This clonotype occurred a few times. The rearrangement joins TRBV12-3 or TRBV12-4 to TRBJ2-1; maybe TRBD2 (6 bases). The CDR3 spans 15 residues. Trimming stripped 6 bases from V and 9 bases from J, with 21 bases between. CDR3 bases: TGTGCCAGCAGCCCTGGGGCGGGGTCCGCCCTTGAGCAGTTCTTC. Amino acid sequence: CASSPGAGSALEQFF.

This clonotype was counted many times. This chain uses TRBV3-1 with TRBJ2-3; D unclear. V was pared by 0 bases and J by 6 bases, with 7 bases between. Germline loops: CDR1 LGHDT, CDR2 YNNKEL (reference sequence). The CDR3 spans 13 residues. This chain's CDR3 is CASSQDPVDTQYF. CDR3 coding DNA: TGTGCCAGCAGCCAAGATCCCGTGGATACGCAGTATTTT.

The sample holds a few counts of this clonotype. This chain joins TRBV29-1 and TRBJ1-5, with 7 bases aligning to TRBD1. The CDR3 is 13 amino acids. Germline values: CDR1 SQVTM, CDR2 ANQGSEA. Trimming at V came to 6 bases and at J to 4 bases, leaving 6 bases not matched to a gene. CDR3 loop: CSVEQGPNQPQHF. CDR3 coding DNA: TGCAGCGTGGAACAGGGGCCAAATCAGCCCCAGCATTTT.

CDR3 amino acids: CASRVGRGQETQYF. CDR3 nucleotides: TGTGCCAGCAGAGTAGGACGGGGGCAAGAGACCCAGTACTTC. V and J are TRBV12-3 or TRBV12-4 and TRBJ2-5; the D gene is possibly TRBD2 (6 bases). This CDR3 is built from 14 residues. The germline V and J ends were trimmed by 6 bases and 2 bases, with 13 bases remaining between them.

The chain couples TRBV18 to TRBJ2-5, with D uncertain. The V end was cut by 1 base, the J end by 0 bases, with 6 bases between. The CDR3 extends over 14 amino acids. CDR1 is KGHSH and CDR2 is LQKENI in the germline V gene. This CDR3 reads CASSPLVYQETQYF. CDR3 nucleotide sequence: TGTGCCAGCTCACCACTAGTCTACCAAGAGACCCAGTACTTC.

The table lists this clonotype with a few counts. The J gene is TRBJ1-5, the V gene TRBV6-1; D remains ambiguous. The ends were cut back, 1 base at V and 0 bases at J, with 7 bases in the middle. The CDR3 spans 15 residues. The germline CDR1 and CDR2 sequences are MNHNS and SASEGT. This CDR3 is CASSEGRVSNQPQHF. DNA for the CDR3: TGTGCCAGCAGTGAAGGGAGGGTTAGCAATCAGCCCCAGCATTTT.

This clonotype has a count of ten or more. The V call is TRBV29-1, the J call TRBJ2-1; D might be TRBD2 (6 bases). V was cut by 4 bases and J by 9 bases, with 10 bases left in between. The CDR3 loop spans 11 amino acids. Germline V gene lookup returns CDR1 SQVTM and CDR2 ANQGSEA. CDR3 bases: TGCAGCGTTGGGGGAGGTTTTGAGCAGTTCTTC. Its protein is CSVGGGFEQFF.

In its sample, this clonotype was seen a few times. The chain is built from TRBV7-9 and TRBJ2-1; perhaps TRBD2 as D (6 bases). CDR3 length equals 14 residues. V gave up 4 bases and J gave up 9 bases, with 16 bases separating them. CDR1 is SEHNR, CDR2 FQNEAQ, per germline (reference sequence). DNA of the CDR3: TGTGCCAGCAGCTCAGAACGGGGGATACCTGAGCAGTTCTTC. Its translation: CASSSERGIPEQFF.

V is TRBV5-4 and J is TRBJ2-1, with TRBD2 matching over 7 bases. Germline loops: CDR1 SGHNT, CDR2 YYREEE (reference sequence). The CDR3 is 16 residues long. The ends lost 7 bases at V and 3 bases at J; junction bases unmatched: 13. In DNA, the CDR3 is TGTGCCAGCTGCCTGGGCGGGGGAGAGGGCTACAATGAGCAGTTCTTC. Translated, it gives CASCLGGGEGYNEQFF.

This chain connects TRBV12-3 or TRBV12-4 to TRBJ1-1; D unresolved. The CDR3 spans 14 residues. Trimming cost V 3 bases and J 7 bases, with 15 bases left between them. CDR3 bases: TGTGCCAGCAGTTTTCTCATACCTCAGGTTGAAGCTTTCTTT. It codes for CASSFLIPQVEAFF.

The V gene is TRBV12-5, the J gene TRBJ2-7; 9 positions match TRBD1. Trimming at V came to 5 bases and at J to 7 bases, leaving 15 bases not matched to a gene. Germline V gives CDR1 LGHNT, CDR2 FRNRAP. The CDR3 totals 16 residues. The CDR3 nucleotides are TGTGCTAGTGGTAGATACCTCCGGGACAGGGTACATGAGCAGTACTTC. Translation: CASGRYLRDRVHEQYF.

V and J are TRBV29-1 and TRBJ2-4; possibly TRBD2 for D (6 bases). The closer fit of TRBJ2-5 to the DNA end suggests the J call may be wrong. The CDR3 has 18 amino acids. CDR1 and CDR2 (germline): SQVTM, ANQGSEA. The CDR3 sequence is CSVEDPKGASGDLETQYF. CDR3 in DNA: TGCAGCGTTGAAGATCCGAAGGGCGCCTCGGGAGATTTGGAGACCCAGTACTTC.

In this sample, this clonotype turned up many times. The chain joins TRBV4-1 to TRBJ2-6; 10 bases map to TRBD1. Germline-derived CDR1 and CDR2 are MGHRA and YSYEKL. V lost 2 bases, J lost 1 base, and 11 bases stayed unmatched. This CDR3 has 20 residues. CDR3 in amino acids: CASSQRSGTGASSGANVLTF. CDR3 coding DNA: TGCGCCAGCAGCCAACGTTCAGGGACAGGGGCATCATCTGGGGCCAACGTCCTGACTTTC.

V is TRBV12-3 or TRBV12-4 and J is TRBJ1-5, with 9 bases matching TRBD1. V lost 2 bases, J lost 6 bases, and 5 bases stayed unmatched. The CDR3 consists of 15 residues. This CDR3 is CASSLRGQGIQPQHF. In nucleotides, the CDR3 is TGTGCCAGCAGTTTAAGGGGACAGGGAATTCAGCCCCAGCATTTT.

This clonotype has a count of ten or more. The chain links TRBV5-1 to TRBJ1-2; 7 bases are shared with TRBD1. In germline, CDR1 is SGHRS, CDR2 YFSETQ. Trimming took 0 bases from V and 2 from J; bases not matched to a gene: 13. The CDR3 is 18 residues long. CDR3 nucleotides: TGCGCCAGCAGCTTGGCCGGCGGAGCAGGGGGAAGAAACTATGGCTACACCTTC. The encoded protein is CASSLAGGAGGRNYGYTF.

Concerning this clonotype: Just one base apart from a much larger clone, this may be a read error. V is TRBV12-3 or TRBV12-4 and J is TRBJ1-5, with D perhaps TRBD1 (5 bases). The CDR3 is 13 amino acids. V gave up 6 bases and J gave up 9 bases, with 15 bases separating them. In DNA form, the CDR3 reads TGTGCCAGCAGGTTCACAGGCCTGCGGCCCCAGCATTTT. This translates into CASRFTGLRPQHF.

This clonotype was counted between two and nine times. V gene TRBV5-1 combines with J gene TRBJ2-3; TRBD1 matches 9 bases. V dropped 4 bases and J dropped 3; count of bases not matched to a gene: 3. Germline V gene sequence: CDR1 SGHRS, CDR2 YFSETQ. The CDR3 covers 14 residues. The CDR3 is CASSGGQGTDTQYF. The CDR3 DNA follows: TGCGCCAGCAGCGGAGGACAGGGGACAGATACGCAGTATTTT.

This chain connects TRBV10-3 to TRBJ2-7; maybe TRBD2 (6 bases). The CDR3 is 13 amino acids. V lost 10 bases and J 3 bases, leaving 16 bases between the germline ends. Germline V gene data show CDR1 as ENHRY and CDR2 as SYGVKD. DNA for the CDR3: TGTGCCACCTATTCCTCCGGGAGCTACGAGCAGTACTTC. It specifies CATYSSGSYEQYF.

This clonotype was counted ten times or more. V and J are TRBV15 and TRBJ2-5; D gene unclear. CDR1 and CDR2 from the germline V gene are LNHNV and YYDKDF (reference sequence). The V end was cut by 3 bases, the J end by 4 bases, with 12 bases between. CDR3 length: 14 amino acids. CDR3 loop: CATSRDPGRETQYF. In DNA form, the CDR3 reads TGTGCCACCAGCAGGGATCCGGGCCGAGAGACCCAGTACTTC.

The V gene is TRBV5-1, the J gene TRBJ2-1; the D gene is possibly TRBD1 (5 bases). Gene TRBJ2-7 matches the end of the DNA better, so the J call may be wrong. This CDR3 is 11 amino acids long. Germline V gives CDR1 SGHRS, CDR2 YFSETQ. This CDR3 reads CASTSDNEQYF. In nucleotides, the CDR3 is TGCGCCAGCACCTCGGACAATGAGCAGTACTTC.

This clonotype was detected only once. This chain links TRBV6-1 with TRBJ1-2; 7 nucleotides align to TRBD1. V shed 3 bases and J 4 bases; nucleotides not matched to a gene: 5. The CDR3 runs 14 residues. The germline V gene encodes CDR1 MNHNS and CDR2 SASEGT. The CDR3, as DNA: TGTGCCAGCAGTGACAGGGGGAGCTTCTATGGCTACACCTTC. This sequence encodes CASSDRGSFYGYTF.